This T cell receptor beta chain was profiled in a study of cytomegalovirus exposure and HLA in healthy donors. Looking at the study overall: An earlier analysis identified fewer than 130 million unique TCR beta sequences in about 180 million T cells.

The CDR3 is made up of 15 amino acids. In germline, CDR1 is LNHNV, CDR2 YYDKDF (reference sequence). Trimming removed 5 bases at V and 1 base at J, with 11 bases between. In the PCR, 60 Vbeta and 13 Jbeta primers were used. TCRdb keeps only in-frame clones here, not all; method: immunoSEQ multiplex PCR. The data hold about 270,000 clones, with around two thirds observed a single time. This chain links TRBV15 with TRBJ2-2; D may be TRBD2 (6 bases). The sequencing input was PBMCs. The clonotype originates from a female donor in good health and CMV-seronegative. The CDR3 region is CATSRGRGNTGELFF. CDR3 bases: TGTGCCACCAGCCGCGGGCGGGGGAACACCGGGGAGCTGTTTTTT.